This T cell receptor beta chain was obtained from a study of blood T cell repertoires in COVID-19 (dated by TCRdb to about 2020). Concerning the study at large: Collaborator samples came from the United States, Italy and Spain and covered acute and convalescent phases of COVID-19. The material from the prospective study consisted of cDNA or gDNA derived from T cells, B-cell-depleted T cells, or PBMCs. The dataset comprised deeply sampled blood TCRbeta repertoires from subjects exposed to, actively infected with, or recovered from COVID-19. The repertoires were released in a freely available public database meant as a resource for research on the immune response to SARS-CoV-2. Samples were obtained from the ongoing ImmuneRACE study (first 160 participants) and from about 1,300 subjects provided by 6 global collaborators. Nearly every sample came with metadata listing a de-identified subject ID, COVID-19 status, age in years and sex. Where available, HLA class I and class II types were obtained from metadata supplied by the sample provider rather than from assay-based typing.

Summary of the overall study and its limitations: Clinical and demographic metadata were provided uncurated, with the amount varying by source and participant.

Details on this clone: Its antigen has not been determined. No per-base quality is available; no much larger clone lies one base away.

The collaborating institutions used their own protocols to collect whole blood in K2EDTA tubes. For TCRbeta analysis, collaborators shipped samples as frozen whole blood, isolated PBMCs, or DNA extracted from either of those sample types. TCRbeta CDR3 regions were amplified from genomic DNA using the immunoSEQ Assay, a bias-controlled multiplex PCR. For the original study's pipeline: Within the assay, amplification of reference gene primers was used to estimate how many nucleated cells each sample contained. To quantify the absolute abundance of each unique TCRbeta CDR3 rearrangement, sequence reads were collapsed and filtered. For each sample, productive Simpson clonality was calculated by taking the square root of Simpson's diversity index across productive rearrangements. The table comes from immuneACCESS by way of TCRdb, which keeps in-frame sequences with V and J called. Part of the clones is missing from these tables; in studies checked, under half for an unresolved V gene and the rest for unknown reasons. V, J and clone size reflect that table, while D and trimming were determined from the DNA. The sample table holds more than 95,000 clones, of which 81% were seen once. Approximately 40% of the sample goes to the ten largest clones.

The germline V gene provides CDR1 SGDLS and CDR2 YYNGEE. Trimming takes 0 bases from V and 0 bases from J, and the germline ends sit 9 bases apart. The CDR3 runs 15 amino acids, cysteine and phenylalanine included. The read is trimmed to its CDR3 DNA, 45 bases read in frame from base 1. Sequencing was performed on peripheral blood. The receptor was derived from a man at least 80 years old with acute or convalescent COVID-19. The chain is made from TRBV9 and TRBJ1-1; a confident D gene designation cannot be given. The DNA sequence is TGTGCCAGCAGCGTAGTGGCAGCGGTGAACACTGAAGCTTTCTTT. This gives the protein CASSVVAAVNTEAFF.